This T cell receptor (beta chain) is drawn from a study of regulatory T cells in long-lasting Graves disease. The CDR3 runs to 13 residues. In germline, CDR1 is MDHEN, CDR2 SYDVKM. Time point defined: persistent/refractory GD, antithyroid drugs over 5 years with positive TRAb. Generation of the TCR library employed RNA extracted from PBMCs. In building TCR beta libraries, iRepertoire HTBI primers were used together with Arm-PCR of CDR3 regions. MiXCR, run by TCRdb on the multiplex PCR reads, gives a single entry per CDR3 protein. The sample carries around 430,000 distinct CDR3 sequences, roughly 23% recorded once. This clonotype was seen at least ten times.

Here the sequenced sample was peripheral blood mononuclear cells (PBMCs), taken when the disease was refractory, from a patient treated with antithyroid drugs. The gene calls are TRBV28 and TRBJ1-2; 10 nucleotides agree with TRBD1. The sequence was collected from a female donor with Graves disease. The chain's CDR3 is CATTGGAHYGYTF. CDR3 DNA sequence: TGTGCTACGACAGGGGGCGCGCACTATGGCTACACCTTC.